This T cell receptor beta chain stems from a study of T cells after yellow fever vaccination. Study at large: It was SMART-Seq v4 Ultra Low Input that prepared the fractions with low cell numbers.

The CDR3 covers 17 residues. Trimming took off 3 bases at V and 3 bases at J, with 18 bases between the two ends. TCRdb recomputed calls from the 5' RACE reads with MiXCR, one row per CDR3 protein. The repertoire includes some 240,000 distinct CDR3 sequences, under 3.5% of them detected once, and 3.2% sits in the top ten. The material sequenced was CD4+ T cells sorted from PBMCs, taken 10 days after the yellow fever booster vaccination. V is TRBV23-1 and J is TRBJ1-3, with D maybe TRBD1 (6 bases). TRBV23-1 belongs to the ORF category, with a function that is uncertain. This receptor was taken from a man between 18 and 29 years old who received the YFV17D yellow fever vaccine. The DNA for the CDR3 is TGCGCCAGCAGTCAGAAAGGACAGCCACGGTTTGGAAACACCATATATTTT. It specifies CASSQKGQPRFGNTIYF.